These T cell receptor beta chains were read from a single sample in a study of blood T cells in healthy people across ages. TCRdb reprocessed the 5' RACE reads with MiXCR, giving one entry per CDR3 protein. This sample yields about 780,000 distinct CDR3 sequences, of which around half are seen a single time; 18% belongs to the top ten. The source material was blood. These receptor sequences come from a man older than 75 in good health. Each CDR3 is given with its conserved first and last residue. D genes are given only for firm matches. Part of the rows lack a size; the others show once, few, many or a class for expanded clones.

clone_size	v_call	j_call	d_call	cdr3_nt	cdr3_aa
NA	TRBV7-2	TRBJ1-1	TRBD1	TGTGCCAGCAGCAAGGGACAGACATTTGAAGCTTTCTTT	CASSKGQTFEAFF
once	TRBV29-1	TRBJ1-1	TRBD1	TGCAGCGTTGACCCCGGGAGGGGGCGGACTGAAGCTTTCTTT	CSVDPGRGRTEAFF
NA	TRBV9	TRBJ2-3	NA	TGTGCCAGCAGCGCGGACTCCGGAAGCACAGATACGCAGTATTTT	CASSADSGSTDTQYF
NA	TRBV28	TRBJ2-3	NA	TGTGCCAGCAGTCCCTTCGATATCGCGAACACAGATACGCAGTATTTT	CASSPFDIANTDTQYF
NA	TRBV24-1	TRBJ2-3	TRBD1	TGTGCCACCAGTGATGGGGACAGGGGGAGGACAGATACGCAGTATTTT	CATSDGDRGRTDTQYF
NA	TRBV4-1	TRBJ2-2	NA	TGCGCCAGCAGCCACTCGGGCCCTTTCGGGGAGCTGTTTTTT	CASSHSGPFGELFF
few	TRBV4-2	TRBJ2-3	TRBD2	TGTGCCAGCAGCCAAGGGACTAGCAGCACAGATACGCAGTATTTT	CASSQGTSSTDTQYF
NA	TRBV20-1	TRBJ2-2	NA	TGCAGTGCTAGACTAGCTTTCACCGGGGAGCTGTTTTTT	CSARLAFTGELFF
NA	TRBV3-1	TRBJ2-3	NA	TGTGCCAGCAGCCAAGATCCAGCACCTAGCACAGATACGCAGTATTTT	CASSQDPAPSTDTQYF
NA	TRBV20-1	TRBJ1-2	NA	TGCAGTGCTATTCAGGAGTATATAAATGGCTACACCTTC	CSAIQEYINGYTF
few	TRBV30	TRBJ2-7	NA	TGTGCCTGGAGGAAAGGGCTGGGCGAGCAGTACTTC	CAWRKGLGEQYF
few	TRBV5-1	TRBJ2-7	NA	TGCGCCACCAGCCGAGGGGGAGATTTCTCCTACGAGCAGTACTTC	CATSRGGDFSYEQYF
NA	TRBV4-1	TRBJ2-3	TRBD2	TGCGCCAGCAGCCAAAAAACAAGGGGCGGGGGGGGTACGCAGTATTTT	CASSQKTRGGGGTQYF
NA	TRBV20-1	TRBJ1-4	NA	TGCAGTGTTAGACCGTTAAGGGAAAAACTGTTTTTT	CSVRPLREKLFF
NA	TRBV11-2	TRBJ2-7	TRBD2	TGTGCCAGCAGCGGAGGACTAGCGGGGGTTCCCTACGAGCAGTACTTC	CASSGGLAGVPYEQYF
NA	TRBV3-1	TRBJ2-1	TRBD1	TGTGCCAGCAGCCTGCGAGGGGGCAACCCTTACAATGAGCAGTTCTTC	CASSLRGGNPYNEQFF
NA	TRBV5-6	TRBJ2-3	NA	TGTGCCAGCAGCTTGGCCCTGTCTAGCGCAAGCACAGGTACGCAGTATTTT	CASSLALSSASTGTQYF
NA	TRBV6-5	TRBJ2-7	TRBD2	TGTGCCAGCAGTTACTACGTTGGGAGGGACGAGCAGTACTTC	CASSYYVGRDEQYF
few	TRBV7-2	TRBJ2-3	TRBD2	TGTGCCAGCAGCTTACGGACTAGCGGGAGGGCTATTAAGTTCACAGATACGCAGTATTTT	CASSLRTSGRAIKFTDTQYF
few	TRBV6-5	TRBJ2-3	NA	TGTGCCAGCAGTATCTACGGTACCTTCGGTACGCAGTATTTT	CASSIYGTFGTQYF
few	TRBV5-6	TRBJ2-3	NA	TGTGCCAGCAGCTTGGTTGCGCCTCTCACAGATACGCAGTATTTT	CASSLVAPLTDTQYF
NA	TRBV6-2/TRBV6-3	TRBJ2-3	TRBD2	TGTGCCAGCAGTTACGGCGGGAGCCCAGATACGCAGTATTTT	CASSYGGSPDTQYF
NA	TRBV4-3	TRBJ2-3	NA	TGCGCCAGCAGCCAAGAAGTAAGGTCCGACGGCACAGATACGCAGTATTTT	CASSQEVRSDGTDTQYF
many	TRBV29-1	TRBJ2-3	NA	TGCAGCGTCGACGGGACAACAGATACGCAGTATTTT	CSVDGTTDTQYF
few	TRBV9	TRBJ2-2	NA	TGTGCCAGCAGCAGTTCCTTAGCGGCAACCGGGGAGCTGTTTTTT	CASSSSLAATGELFF
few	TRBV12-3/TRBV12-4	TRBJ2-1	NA	TGTGCCAGCAGCCCCGTTGGAAAAAGGGAGTTCTTC	CASSPVGKREFF
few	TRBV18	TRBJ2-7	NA	TGTGCCAGCTCACAGGACACGACCAGCTCCTACGAGCAGTACTTC	CASSQDTTSSYEQYF
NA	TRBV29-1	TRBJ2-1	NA	TGCAGCGTTGAACAGGCGGGAGAGCAGTTCTTC	CSVEQAGEQFF
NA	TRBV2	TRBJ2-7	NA	TGTGCCAGCAGAGTTCCTACTACCTCCTACGAGCAGTACTTC	CASRVPTTSYEQYF
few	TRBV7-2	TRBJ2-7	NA	TGTGCCAGCAGCCCATCGAGGAACGAGCAGTACTTC	CASSPSRNEQYF
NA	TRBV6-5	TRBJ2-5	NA	TGTGCCAGCACTCCAAATGGGGACCCGAGAGAGACCCAGTACTTC	CASTPNGDPRETQYF
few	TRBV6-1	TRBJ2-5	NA	TGTGCCAGCAGTGATAGGCGGAGCCGACCCCAAGAGACCCAGTACTTC	CASSDRRSRPQETQYF
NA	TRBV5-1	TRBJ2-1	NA	TGCGCCAGCAGCGCCGAGTTAGGGGGGAGCTCCTACAATGAGCAGTTCTTC	CASSAELGGSSYNEQFF
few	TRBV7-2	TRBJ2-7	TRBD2	TGTGCCAGCAGCTTCCGAGGGAGCGGGAGGGGCCTTTCCTACGAGCAGTACTTC	CASSFRGSGRGLSYEQYF
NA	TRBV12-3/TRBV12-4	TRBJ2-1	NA	TGTGCCAGCAGTGCCAGCGTAGGATACAATGAGCAGTTCTTC	CASSASVGYNEQFF
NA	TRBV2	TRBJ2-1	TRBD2	TGTGCCAGCAGCCTTGGGAGGGGACTAGTCTATGAGCAGTTCTTC	CASSLGRGLVYEQFF
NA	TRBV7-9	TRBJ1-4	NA	TGTGCCAGCAGCTTAGGGGCAGAATTCGCAGCTAATGAAAAACTGTTTTTT	CASSLGAEFAANEKLFF
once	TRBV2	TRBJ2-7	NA	TGTGCCAGCAGTGTGGCCTGGAAGTACGAGCAGTACTTC	CASSVAWKYEQYF
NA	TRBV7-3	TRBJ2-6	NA	TGTGCCAGCAGCTTAAACGGGCCGGGGGCCAACGTCCTGACTTTC	CASSLNGPGANVLTF
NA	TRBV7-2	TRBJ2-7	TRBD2	TGTGCCAGCAGCAAAAGGACTAGCGGGAGTATCTACGAGCAGTACTTC	CASSKRTSGSIYEQYF
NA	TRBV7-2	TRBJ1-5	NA	TGTGCCAGCAGCAAGGGTACGGGCAATCAGCCCCAGCATTTT	CASSKGTGNQPQHF
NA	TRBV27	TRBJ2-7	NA	TGTGCCAGCAGGTTAAGGGGCGGGGAGCAGTACTTC	CASRLRGGEQYF
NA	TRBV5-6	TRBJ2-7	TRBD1	TGTGCCAGCAGTTCGGGGACAGGGGGGAAGTGGTCCTACGAGCAGTACTTC	CASSSGTGGKWSYEQYF
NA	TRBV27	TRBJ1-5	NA	TGTGCCAGCAGTCCCCACAGATTAAATCAGCCCCAGCATTTT	CASSPHRLNQPQHF
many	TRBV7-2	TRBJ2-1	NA	TGTGCCAGCAGCGAAAGAGGGGGAACTAACAATGAGCAGTTCTTC	CASSERGGTNNEQFF
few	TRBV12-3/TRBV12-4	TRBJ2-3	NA	TGTGCCAGCAGTTTCGGCAGGGGCCGTGGAGATACGCAGTATTTT	CASSFGRGRGDTQYF
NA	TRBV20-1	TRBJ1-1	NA	TGCAGTGCGGACCGGGGGCCGAAGGGCACTGAAGCTTTCTTT	CSADRGPKGTEAFF
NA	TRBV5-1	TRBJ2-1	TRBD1	TGCGCCAGCAACCTCGGACAGGGTATATACAATGAGCAGTTCTTC	CASNLGQGIYNEQFF
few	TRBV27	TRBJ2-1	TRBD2	TGTGCCAGCAGTTTGAGACTAGCGGCGAACAATGAGCAGTTCTTC	CASSLRLAANNEQFF